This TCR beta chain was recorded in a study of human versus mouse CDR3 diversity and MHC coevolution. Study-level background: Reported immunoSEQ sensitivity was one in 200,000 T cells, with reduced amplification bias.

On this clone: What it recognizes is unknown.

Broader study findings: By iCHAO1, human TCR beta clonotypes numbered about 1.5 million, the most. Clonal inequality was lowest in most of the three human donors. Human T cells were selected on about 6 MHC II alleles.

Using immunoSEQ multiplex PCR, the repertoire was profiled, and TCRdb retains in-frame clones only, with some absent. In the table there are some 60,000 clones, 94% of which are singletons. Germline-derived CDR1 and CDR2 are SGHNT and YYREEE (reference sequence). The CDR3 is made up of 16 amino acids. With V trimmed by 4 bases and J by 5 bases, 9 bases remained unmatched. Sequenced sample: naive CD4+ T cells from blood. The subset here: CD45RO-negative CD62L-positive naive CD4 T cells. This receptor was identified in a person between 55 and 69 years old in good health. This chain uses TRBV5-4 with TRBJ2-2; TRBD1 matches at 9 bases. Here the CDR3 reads CASSTPGTGRTGELFF. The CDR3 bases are TGTGCCAGCAGCACGCCCGGGACAGGGAGAACCGGGGAGCTGTTTTTT.